Below, 10 T cell receptor beta chains from the same sample are listed, as sequenced in a study of blood T cell repertoires in COVID-19. Some clones are missing from TCRdb's copy, which holds only in-frame ones; the method was immunoSEQ multiplex PCR. The data show over 60,000 clones, approximately 90% seen once. Input material: peripheral blood. The receptor set was obtained from a man between 65 and 85 years old with active or convalescent COVID-19.

The V gene is TRBV5-4, the J gene TRBJ2-3; TRBD2 matches 8 bases. Per the germline V gene, CDR1 is SGHNT and CDR2 is YYREEE (reference sequence). The CDR3 contains 15 residues. V lost 4 bases, J lost 1 base, and 5 bases stayed unmatched. The CDR3 DNA sequence: TGTGCCAGCAGCCCCTCGGGGGGGCGCACAGATACGCAGTATTTT. It codes for CASSPSGGRTDTQYF.

The V call is TRBV19, the J call TRBJ2-1, with D maybe TRBD1 (6 bases). Germline-derived CDR1 and CDR2 are LNHDA and SQIVND (reference sequence). V was shortened by 10 bases and J by 6 bases, with 19 bases between the two germline ends. The CDR3 covers 14 residues. In DNA, the CDR3 is TGTGCCACCAAAGGTGGGACATGGGGCAATGAGCAGTTCTTC. Encoded protein: CATKGGTWGNEQFF.

This chain links TRBV2 with TRBJ2-4, with 11 nucleotides matching TRBD1. The length of the CDR3 is 15 residues. CDR1 and CDR2 (germline): SNHLY, FYNNEI. Trimming cost V 7 bases and J 6 bases; bases outside gene matches: 8. Written as DNA, the CDR3 is TGTGCCAGCAACGGGGACAGGGGGAAGGGAAACATTCAGTACTTC. Amino acid sequence: CASNGDRGKGNIQYF. The variable domain in full, with the rest retrieved from reference TRBV2 and TRBJ2-4, is EPEVTQTPSHQVTQMGQEVILRCVPISNHLYFYWYRQILGQKVEFLVSFYNNEISEKSEIFDDQFSVERPDGSNFTLKIRSTKLEDSAMYFCASNGDRGKGNIQYFGAGTRLSVL.

This clone was picked up one time. The chain carries TRBV28 and TRBJ1-2; possibly TRBD1 for D (5 bases). CDR3 length: 12 amino acids. Trimming pared 6 bases from V and 1 base from J, leaving 6 bases between. Germline lookup yields CDR1 MDHEN and CDR2 SYDVKM. The CDR3 protein is CASRQDNYGYTF. The CDR3 nucleotides read TGTGCCAGCAGACAGGATAACTATGGCTACACCTTC.

The genes are TRBV6-2 or TRBV6-3 and TRBJ1-1; TRBD1 matches 7 bases. CDR1 and CDR2 from the germline V gene are MNHEY and SVGEGT. The CDR3 extends over 18 amino acids. With 2 bases clipped from V and 0 bases from J, the junction kept 12 bases outside the gene matches. The CDR3 is CASSYPDGTVHMNTEAFF. The CDR3 bases are TGTGCCAGCAGTTACCCCGACGGGACAGTTCATATGAACACTGAAGCTTTCTTT.

V usage is TRBV6-5 and J usage is TRBJ1-2, with D possibly matching TRBD1 (6 bases). Trimming cost V 8 bases and J 4 bases, with 14 bases left between them. The CDR3 has 13 residues. Germline V gene data show CDR1 as MNHEY and CDR2 as SVGAGI. The CDR3 DNA follows: TGTGCCAGCCGACAGGAGATTTTCTATGGCTACACCTTC. The encoded protein is CASRQEIFYGYTF.

V and J are TRBV10-3 and TRBJ2-6, with 8 bases fitting TRBD2. Germline values: CDR1 ENHRY, CDR2 SYGVKD. This CDR3 comprises 18 residues. The trim removed 8 bases at V and 1 base at J, leaving 13 bases unmatched. The CDR3 DNA reads TGTGCCATCTTCGGCCAGCGGGGGCTCACATCTGGGGCCAACGTCCTGACTTTC. This translates into CAIFGQRGLTSGANVLTF.

This chain joins TRBV4-1 and TRBJ2-3; 7 nucleotides line up with TRBD2. Germline CDR1 reads MGHRA; CDR2 reads YSYEKL. This CDR3 is 16 amino acids long. Trimming cost V 4 bases and J 2 bases; bases outside gene matches: 9. As DNA, the CDR3 is TGCGCCAGCAGCCGCGGGTCTAGCGGTAACACAGATACGCAGTATTTT. Its protein product is CASSRGSSGNTDTQYF.

The chain carries TRBV30 and TRBJ2-7, with D unclear. CDR1 GTSNPN and CDR2 SVGIG come from the germline V gene (reference sequence). V dropped 2 bases and J dropped 6 bases, with 11 bases sitting between them. The CDR3 has 12 residues. This CDR3 is CAWSHPSSEQYF. DNA for the CDR3: TGTGCCTGGAGTCACCCCAGTTCCGAGCAGTACTTC.

The chain combines TRBV19 with TRBJ1-1; D is undetermined. Germline values: CDR1 LNHDA, CDR2 SQIVND (reference sequence). The ends were cut back, 4 bases at V and 3 bases at J, with 6 bases in the middle. There are 12 residues in the CDR3. This chain's CDR3 is CASSTRDTEAFF. CDR3 nucleotide sequence: TGTGCCAGTAGTACGAGGGACACTGAAGCTTTCTTT.